Listed below are T cell receptor beta chains from one sample, sequenced in a study of breast tumors, draining lymph nodes, adjacent tissues. TCRdb re-derived calls from the multiplex PCR reads in MiXCR, one entry per CDR3 protein. The table shows approximately 280,000 distinct CDR3 sequences, with under 35% occurring only once. Specimen: axillary lymph node tissue. Every receptor here comes from a female donor with breast cancer. Some clones in this sample may be carry-over from other donors' samples. Each CDR3 is given with its conserved first and last residue. The order of the fields is D gene, J gene, V gene, clone size, CDR3 length, CDR3 DNA, CDR3 protein. The D gene is left open where the match is weak. The size entry is marked missing in some rows and otherwise reads once, few, many or a size class.

NA TRBJ2-3 TRBV9 NA 15 TGTGCCAGCAGCGTAGCGGTTGGGAACACAGATACGCAGTATTTT CASSVAVGNTDTQYF
NA TRBJ2-1 TRBV12-5 NA 13 TGTGCTAGTGGTTTGTACTCCTACAATGTGCAGTTCTTC CASGLYSYNVQFF
NA TRBJ2-1 TRBV6-6 few 17 TGTGCCAGCAGTTACTCGGGACTCCCGAGCTCCTACAATGAGCAGTTCTTC CASSYSGLPSSYNEQFF
TRBD1 TRBJ1-2 TRBV12-3/TRBV12-4 many 14 TGTGCCAGCAGTCTCCGGACAGGGGGCCATGGCTACACCTTC CASSLRTGGHGYTF
NA TRBJ1-6 TRBV9 NA 14 TGTGCCAGCAGCCCAGAACAGGGAAATTCACCCCTCCACTTT CASSPEQGNSPLHF
NA TRBJ1-1 TRBV18 NA 11 TGTGCCAGCTCAACAGGTAGTGAAGCTTTCTTT CASSTGSEAFF
NA TRBJ2-3 TRBV18 many 12 TGTGCCAGTGGGCAGGGCACAGATACGCAGTATTTT CASGQGTDTQYF
TRBD1 TRBJ2-1 TRBV6-5 NA 17 TGTGCCAGCAACCCGGACAGGGAGGCCCCTACGAGCAGTGCGGGGTTCTTC CASNPDREAPTSSAGFF
NA TRBJ2-2 TRBV2 many 14 TGTGCCAGCAGTGAGATACAGAACACCGGGGAGCTGTTTTTT CASSEIQNTGELFF
TRBD1 TRBJ2-1 TRBV9 many 16 TGTGCCAGCAGCGTAGCTGACAGGGGGCACTACAATGAGCAGTTCTTC CASSVADRGHYNEQFF
TRBD1 TRBJ2-5 TRBV20-1 NA 14 TGCAGTGCTAGAGACAACAGGGGCCAAGAGACCCAGTACTTC CSARDNRGQETQYF
NA TRBJ2-1 TRBV11-2 NA 16 TGTGCCAGCAGCTTAGATGTACTAGCCGGCTACAATGAGCGGTTCTTC CASSLDVLAGYNERFF
TRBD2 TRBJ2-3 TRBV6-2/TRBV6-3 few 18 TGTGCCAGCAGTCACTCGACTAGCGGTCATACTACCACAGATACGCAGTATTTT CASSHSTSGHTTTDTQYF
NA TRBJ1-5 TRBV2 many 14 TGTGCCAGCAGTGGAAAGGAGACCTATCAGCCCCAGCATTTT CASSGKETYQPQHF
NA TRBJ2-1 TRBV29-1 many 12 TGCAGCTTCCGCTTTTCGCGGAATGAGCAGTTCTTC CSFRFSRNEQFF
NA TRBJ1-1 TRBV5-4 NA 14 TGTGCCAGCTACAATGGGGAAGTTAACACTGAAGCTTTCTTT CASYNGEVNTEAFF
TRBD2 TRBJ2-4 TRBV12-3/TRBV12-4 once 18 TGTGCCAGCAGTTCGGGACTAGCGGGGAGAGGGGTCAAAAACATTCAGTACTTC CASSSGLAGRGVKNIQYF
NA TRBJ1-2 TRBV5-8 NA 15 TGTGCCAGCAGCTTGTTCTCAGCTACTAACTATGGCTACACCTTC CASSLFSATNYGYTF
NA TRBJ1-5 TRBV12-3/TRBV12-4 NA 14 TGTGCCAGCAGTCGAGGACAGCCAGGTCAGCCCCAGCATTTT CASSRGQPGQPQHF
TRBD1 TRBJ2-7 TRBV6-6 few 15 TGTGCCAGCAGTACCCGGGACAGCTTTTCGTACGAGCAGTACTTC CASSTRDSFSYEQYF
TRBD2 TRBJ2-2 TRBV11-2 NA 15 TGTGCCAGTAGTATAACGCGGGAGGCCACCGGGGAGCTGTTTTTT CASSITREATGELFF
TRBD1 TRBJ2-1 TRBV13 many 15 TGTGCCAGCAGCTTCCGGGACAGGGCCTACAATGAGCAGTTCTTC CASSFRDRAYNEQFF
TRBD1 TRBJ1-2 TRBV7-9 NA 13 TGTGCCAGCAGCTTGGCAGGGGGCCGAGGCTACACCTTC CASSLAGGRGYTF
NA TRBJ2-3 TRBV24-1 many 16 TGTGCCACCAGTGATTTTCAGGGAACTGGCACAGATACGCAGTATTTT CATSDFQGTGTDTQYF
NA TRBJ2-5 TRBV7-3 many 17 TGTGCCAGCAGCTTAGGTCCCGGAAGGCAGGGCCAAGAGACCCAGTACTTC CASSLGPGRQGQETQYF
TRBD2 TRBJ2-1 TRBV14 many 15 TGTGCCAGCAGCCAAGCCAGGACTAGCGGCAATGAGCAGTTCTTC CASSQARTSGNEQFF
TRBD1 TRBJ1-5 TRBV2 many 15 TGTGCCAGCAGTACTAATCCGGGACAGGGACAGCCCCAGCATTTT CASSTNPGQGQPQHF
NA TRBJ2-1 TRBV24-1 NA 15 TGTGCCAGCTCACCAGAGACAGCCGCCTACAATGAGCAGTTCTTC CASSPETAAYNEQFF
NA TRBJ1-1 TRBV5-1 few 14 TGCGCCAGCAGCCCTGAGGTGGGTCGGACTGAAGCTTTCTTT CASSPEVGRTEAFF
NA TRBJ2-2 TRBV29-1 many 13 TGCAGCATGCAGGGACAACACACCGGGGAGCTGTTTTTT CSMQGQHTGELFF
TRBD1 TRBJ1-2 TRBV19 many 13 TGTGCCAGTAGTACGCAGGGGGTATATGGCTACACCTTC CASSTQGVYGYTF
NA TRBJ2-3 TRBV20-1 many 13 TGCAGCCCCGCGGGGCTAGCCACAGATACGCAGTATTTT CSPAGLATDTQYF
NA TRBJ1-6 TRBV30 few 15 TGTGCCTGGAGCGCCGATTGGAAGAATAATTCACCCCTCCACTTT CAWSADWKNNSPLHF
TRBD1 TRBJ2-7 TRBV6-1 many 13 TGTGCCAGCTTGCGGGACAGGGGGCTCGAGCAGTACTTC CASLRDRGLEQYF
TRBD1 TRBJ1-2 TRBV20-1 once 14 TGCAGTGCTAGAGGCGGGGGACAGGGGTATGGCTACACCTTC CSARGGGQGYGYTF
NA TRBJ2-3 TRBV10-3 many 11 TGTGCCATCATTTTCCCAGATACGCAGTATTTT CAIIFPDTQYF
TRBD2 TRBJ2-7 TRBV6-6 many 14 TGTGCCAGCAGTTCCGGGACTAGCGGAGTCGAGCAGTACTTC CASSSGTSGVEQYF
NA TRBJ1-1 TRBV29-1 many 12 TGCAGCGTTCAAGGGAGGGTCGGTGAAGCTTTCTTT CSVQGRVGEAFF
NA TRBJ1-5 TRBV27 few 14 TGTGCCAGCAGTTTCAGGGATCGCAATCAGCCCCAGCATTTT CASSFRDRNQPQHF
TRBD2 TRBJ2-1 TRBV7-2 many 15 TGTGCCAGCAGCTTAGTTGGGGGAGGGCCAAAGGAGCAGTTCTTC CASSLVGGGPKEQFF
NA TRBJ1-4 TRBV5-4 NA 16 TGTGCCAGCAGCTTTCTAGCGGGGTGCCCTAATGAAAAACTGTTTTTT CASSFLAGCPNEKLFF
TRBD1 TRBJ2-1 TRBV5-5 many 15 TGTGCCAGCAGCTCTAGACAGGGGTCCTACAATGAGCAGTTCTTC CASSSRQGSYNEQFF
NA TRBJ1-4 TRBV30 many 14 TGTGCCTGGAGTGCTAGCGCAACTAATGAAAAACTGTTTTTT CAWSASATNEKLFF
TRBD1 TRBJ2-1 TRBV3-1 few 15 TGTGCCAGCAGCCTGGGACAGGACAACTACAATGAGCAGTTCTTC CASSLGQDNYNEQFF
TRBD2 TRBJ2-1 TRBV28 NA 18 TGTGCCAGCAGTTTTATACTAGCGGGATCGAGCTCCTACAATGAGCAGTTCTTC CASSFILAGSSSYNEQFF
NA TRBJ2-7 TRBV6-5 NA 13 TGTGCCAGCAGTTACCGGCTGGGGGCCGAGCAGTACTTC CASSYRLGAEQYF
NA TRBJ2-6 TRBV7-6 NA 16 TGTGCCAGCAGCTTAGACGGGGGGCTAGGGGCCAACGTCCTGACTTTC CASSLDGGLGANVLTF
TRBD1 TRBJ2-7 TRBV29-1 many 13 TGCAGCGTTGGACTGACAGGGGGCTACGAGCAGTACTTC CSVGLTGGYEQYF
NA TRBJ2-6 TRBV4-2 few 15 TGTGCCAGCGGCCCCAACCACTCTGGGGCCAACGTCCTGACTTTC CASGPNHSGANVLTF
TRBD2 TRBJ2-4 TRBV7-2 NA 16 TGTGCCAGCAGCTTAGAACGGCGGGGGGGGGCAAACATTCAGTACTTC CASSLERRGGANIQYF
NA TRBJ2-7 TRBV2 many 17 TGTGCCAGCAGTGAATTTAGGCTGACCCTGGGGGGCTACGAGCAGTACTTC CASSEFRLTLGGYEQYF
TRBD2 TRBJ2-7 TRBV6-1 many 15 TGTGCCAGCAGTGAGAGGGTAGCGGGACAAGACGAGCAGTACTTC CASSERVAGQDEQYF
NA TRBJ2-7 TRBV7-2 many 12 TGTGCCAGCAGTTCGCCGTTTCGCGAGCAGTACTTC CASSSPFREQYF
TRBD2 TRBJ2-1 TRBV27 NA 15 TGTGCCAGCAGTCCAGGGACTAGCGGGAGGAATGAGCAGTTCTTC CASSPGTSGRNEQFF
TRBD1 TRBJ1-2 TRBV9 many 15 TGTGCCAGCAGCCCTCGGACAGGGAGGGACTATGGCTACACCTTC CASSPRTGRDYGYTF